A selection of T cell receptor beta chains follows, all from one sample in a study of cytomegalovirus exposure and HLA in healthy donors. Libraries were prepared by immunoSEQ multiplex PCR; TCRdb keeps only in-frame clonotypes and omits some of them. The table shows roughly 140,000 clones, with roughly 88% occurring only once. The sample was PBMCs. These receptors were obtained from a young woman in good health and CMV-seropositive. The CDR3 runs from the conserved cysteine through the conserved F or W. The D gene is left open where the match is weak. For some rows the clone size is stated as once, few or many, or as a class when expanded; others skip it.

clone_size: -; j_call: TRBJ2-7; d_call: -; v_call: TRBV6-5; cdr3_nt: TGTGCCAGCAGTCGGTCCGGGTCTACCTACGAGCAGTACTTC; cdr3_aa: CASSRSGSTYEQYF
clone_size: -; j_call: TRBJ2-2; d_call: -; v_call: TRBV27; cdr3_nt: TGTGCCAGTTCTCGGGGGACCGGGGAGCTGTTTTTT; cdr3_aa: CASSRGTGELFF
clone_size: -; j_call: TRBJ1-2; d_call: -; v_call: TRBV9; cdr3_nt: TGTGCCAGCAGCTCTGACTATGGCTACACCTTC; cdr3_aa: CASSSDYGYTF
clone_size: few; j_call: TRBJ1-2; d_call: -; v_call: TRBV7-8; cdr3_nt: TGTGCCAGCAGCTTAAGGACAGATTATGGCTACACCTTC; cdr3_aa: CASSLRTDYGYTF
clone_size: -; j_call: TRBJ1-5; d_call: -; v_call: TRBV5-1; cdr3_nt: TGCGCCAGCAGCTTGCGGGGGGCTCAGCCCCAGCATTTT; cdr3_aa: CASSLRGAQPQHF
clone_size: few; j_call: TRBJ1-6; d_call: -; v_call: TRBV2; cdr3_nt: TGTGCCAGCACCCAGGGCCGCCATCCCCTCCACTTT; cdr3_aa: CASTQGRHPLHF
clone_size: -; j_call: TRBJ1-1; d_call: TRBD1; v_call: TRBV5-6; cdr3_nt: TGTGCCAGCAGCCCAGCAGGGGGCCTGAACACTGAAGCTTTCTTT; cdr3_aa: CASSPAGGLNTEAFF
clone_size: -; j_call: TRBJ2-5; d_call: -; v_call: TRBV7-3; cdr3_nt: TGTGCCAGCAGCTTGGGGGCGAGAGAGACCCAGTACTTC; cdr3_aa: CASSLGARETQYF
clone_size: -; j_call: TRBJ2-5; d_call: -; v_call: TRBV28; cdr3_nt: TGTGCCAGCAGTTTATCTCTCGGGGGGCGAGGGACCCAGTACTTC; cdr3_aa: CASSLSLGGRGTQYF
clone_size: -; j_call: TRBJ1-1; d_call: TRBD1; v_call: TRBV30; cdr3_nt: TGTGCCTGGAGTCGACAGGGGAACACTGAAGCTTTCTTT; cdr3_aa: CAWSRQGNTEAFF
clone_size: -; j_call: TRBJ2-3; d_call: -; v_call: TRBV5-1; cdr3_nt: TGCGCCAGCAGCTTTAAGGACACGAGCACAGATACGCAGTATTTT; cdr3_aa: CASSFKDTSTDTQYF
clone_size: once; j_call: TRBJ2-1; d_call: TRBD2; v_call: TRBV11-1; cdr3_nt: TGTGCCAGCGACAAACGGGAGGGAGGCTACAATGAGCAGTTCTTC; cdr3_aa: CASDKREGGYNEQFF
clone_size: -; j_call: TRBJ1-5; d_call: TRBD1; v_call: TRBV2; cdr3_nt: TGTGCCAGCAGTCCCTTAACAGGGGGCTCGAATCAGCCCCAGCATTTT; cdr3_aa: CASSPLTGGSNQPQHF
clone_size: -; j_call: TRBJ2-5; d_call: TRBD2; v_call: TRBV2; cdr3_nt: TGTGCCAGCCAGACTAGCGGGAGGGGGGGGCAAGAGACCCAGTACTTC; cdr3_aa: CASQTSGRGGQETQYF
clone_size: once; j_call: TRBJ2-7; d_call: TRBD1; v_call: TRBV6-5; cdr3_nt: TGTGCCAGCAGTTTTCTGACAGGGAATCCCTCCTACGAGCAGTACTTC; cdr3_aa: CASSFLTGNPSYEQYF
clone_size: -; j_call: TRBJ2-1; d_call: TRBD2; v_call: TRBV6-5; cdr3_nt: TGTGCCAGCAGTTACTCCCGCGGGAGCATCAATGAGCAGTTCTTC; cdr3_aa: CASSYSRGSINEQFF
clone_size: -; j_call: TRBJ1-4; d_call: TRBD1; v_call: TRBV4-2; cdr3_nt: TGTGCCAGCAGCCAGCCGGGACAGGGGAATGAAAAACTGTTTTTT; cdr3_aa: CASSQPGQGNEKLFF
clone_size: -; j_call: TRBJ2-7; d_call: -; v_call: TRBV5-1; cdr3_nt: TGCGCCAGCAGCCTTGAAGTCAGGGGATTCGAGCAGTACTTC; cdr3_aa: CASSLEVRGFEQYF
clone_size: -; j_call: TRBJ1-3; d_call: -; v_call: TRBV9; cdr3_nt: TGTGCCAGCAGCGCCCGGGACAGAAACACCATATATTTT; cdr3_aa: CASSARDRNTIYF
clone_size: -; j_call: TRBJ2-7; d_call: TRBD1; v_call: TRBV6-1; cdr3_nt: TGTGCCAGCAGGGGACAGGGCTACGAGCAGTACTTC; cdr3_aa: CASRGQGYEQYF
clone_size: -; j_call: TRBJ2-1; d_call: -; v_call: TRBV5-1; cdr3_nt: TGCGCCAGCAGCCCCTCGCTAAATGAGCAGTTCTTC; cdr3_aa: CASSPSLNEQFF
clone_size: -; j_call: TRBJ1-2; d_call: TRBD1; v_call: TRBV9; cdr3_nt: TGTGCCAGCAGCGTAGAGCCAGGGGGAGATTTTAACTATGGCTACACCTTC; cdr3_aa: CASSVEPGGDFNYGYTF
clone_size: -; j_call: TRBJ1-4; d_call: -; v_call: TRBV19; cdr3_nt: TGTGCCAGTAGTGGGATCAGGGATTTGGCTAATGAAAAACTGTTTTTT; cdr3_aa: CASSGIRDLANEKLFF
clone_size: -; j_call: TRBJ1-1; d_call: -; v_call: TRBV2; cdr3_nt: TGTGCCAGCAGTGATCGGGAGGTGAACACTGAAGCTTTCTTT; cdr3_aa: CASSDREVNTEAFF
clone_size: -; j_call: TRBJ1-1; d_call: -; v_call: TRBV19; cdr3_nt: TGTGCCAGTAGTATACGTGCAGGCGAAGCTTTCTTT; cdr3_aa: CASSIRAGEAFF
clone_size: -; j_call: TRBJ2-1; d_call: -; v_call: TRBV27; cdr3_nt: TGTGCCAGCAGTTCAGGGTTCAGGAATTACAATGAGCAGTTCTTC; cdr3_aa: CASSSGFRNYNEQFF
clone_size: -; j_call: TRBJ1-1; d_call: -; v_call: TRBV7-5; cdr3_nt: -; cdr3_aa: CVRSWGQGAEAFF
clone_size: few; j_call: TRBJ1-6; d_call: -; v_call: TRBV6-1; cdr3_nt: TGTGCCAGCAGTGAAGCAGGGGATTCACCCCTCCACTTT; cdr3_aa: CASSEAGDSPLHF
clone_size: -; j_call: TRBJ1-5; d_call: -; v_call: TRBV6-1; cdr3_nt: TGTGCCAGCAGTGGCGTTGGGGGGGTGGTCCATCAGCCCCAGCATTTT; cdr3_aa: CASSGVGGVVHQPQHF
clone_size: -; j_call: TRBJ2-1; d_call: TRBD2; v_call: TRBV5-1; cdr3_nt: TGCGCCAGCAGCTACCTAGCGGGGGCTCTCTACAATGAGCAGTTCTTC; cdr3_aa: CASSYLAGALYNEQFF
clone_size: -; j_call: TRBJ2-3; d_call: -; v_call: TRBV27; cdr3_nt: TGTGCCAGCAGTTTTCTGGCAAGCACAGATACGCAGTATTTT; cdr3_aa: CASSFLASTDTQYF
clone_size: many; j_call: TRBJ2-1; d_call: TRBD2; v_call: TRBV5-1; cdr3_nt: TGCGCCAGCAGCTCCCCCCGAATGGGCGGGAGACTCCCCGATGAGCAGTTCTTC; cdr3_aa: CASSSPRMGGRLPDEQFF
clone_size: -; j_call: TRBJ2-7; d_call: TRBD2; v_call: TRBV6-1; cdr3_nt: TGTGCCAGCAGTGAAGATACTAGCGGGAATGGCTACGAGCAGTACTTC; cdr3_aa: CASSEDTSGNGYEQYF
clone_size: -; j_call: TRBJ1-1; d_call: -; v_call: TRBV15; cdr3_nt: TGTGCCACCAGCACCGGGGGTAGGGGCACTGAAGCTTTCTTT; cdr3_aa: CATSTGGRGTEAFF
clone_size: -; j_call: TRBJ1-2; d_call: -; v_call: TRBV19; cdr3_nt: TGTGCCAGTAGTATAACCTGGGAGGGCGCTTGGGACTATGGCTACACCTTC; cdr3_aa: CASSITWEGAWDYGYTF
clone_size: -; j_call: TRBJ2-7; d_call: -; v_call: TRBV5-1; cdr3_nt: TGCGCCAGCAGCTTACACCAGGAGAAGCTAACGGGATTCGACGAGCAGTACTTC; cdr3_aa: CASSLHQEKLTGFDEQYF
clone_size: -; j_call: TRBJ2-7; d_call: -; v_call: TRBV18; cdr3_nt: TGTGCCAGCTCACCACGGTCGGGTCTTCAGTACTTC; cdr3_aa: CASSPRSGLQYF
clone_size: -; j_call: TRBJ1-2; d_call: -; v_call: TRBV29-1; cdr3_nt: TGCAGCGTCTTTTCCTCAGGACAGACCCGGCATAACTATGGCTACACCTTC; cdr3_aa: CSVFSSGQTRHNYGYTF
clone_size: once; j_call: TRBJ2-2; d_call: -; v_call: TRBV27; cdr3_nt: TGTGCCAGCAGTTTAGATTACGCGGGAACCGGGGAGCTGTTTTTT; cdr3_aa: CASSLDYAGTGELFF
clone_size: -; j_call: TRBJ1-1; d_call: TRBD1; v_call: TRBV19; cdr3_nt: TGTGCCAGTAGTTCTGGGACAGGGACTATTTTGAACACTGAAGCTTTCTTT; cdr3_aa: CASSSGTGTILNTEAFF